This T cell receptor (beta chain) was identified in a study of sequential checkpoint blockade in melanoma. Study at large: First-line arms were nivolumab then ipilimumab, or the reverse, randomized 1:1. After both sequences, patients received maintenance nivolumab.

Germline CDR1 PRHDT, CDR2 FYEKMQ (reference sequence). This CDR3 has 14 residues. Trimming took 0 bases from V and 6 from J, leaving 11 bases between them. Profiled with immunoSEQ multiplex PCR; TCRdb holds only in-frame clones, not every one. The table lists tens of thousands of clones, about 89% of them singletons, with 14% in the top ten. The table lists this clone with a count of one. Regarding treatment: randomized to nivolumab then ipilimumab (arm A) or the reverse (arm B). Patients had received no earlier DNA-damaging chemotherapy. PBMC sorting kept live CD3+CD8+ cells without CD19 or CD56. The sequence came from a human donor with melanoma. This rearrangement joins TRBV13 to TRBJ1-2; D not certain. The sample was CD8+ T cells sorted from blood (inferred from file names), taken from a patient given nivolumab and ipilimumab in sequence. CDR3 nucleotides: TGTGCCAGCAGCTTAGGAAGGCAGGTGGATGGCTACACCTTC. This codes for CASSLGRQVDGYTF.